Described below is a single T cell receptor (beta chain) sequence and its context. What it recognizes is unknown. The data belong to a study of T cell responses to AZD1222 COVID-19 vaccine. Study-wide points: Donors skewed white British and female; clonal diversity was possibly underestimated. Baseline antibody screening turned up just six seropositive AZD1222 recipients.

The CDR3 sequence is 13 residues long. V gave up 5 bases and J gave up 4 bases, with 10 bases separating them. CDR1 is SGHAT, CDR2 FQNNGV, per germline. Using immunoSEQ multiplex PCR, the repertoire was profiled, and TCRdb retains in-frame clones only, with some absent. Of nearly 90,000 clones listed, 88% are singletons. The sequencing here drew on peripheral blood, taken on day 0 of AZD1222 vaccination. The source of this sequence is an adult in good health. The gene calls are TRBV11-2 and TRBJ2-3; D not certain. CDR3 residues: CASSRSLPDTQYF. The CDR3 DNA reads TGTGCCAGCAGCCGATCTCTGCCAGATACGCAGTATTTT.